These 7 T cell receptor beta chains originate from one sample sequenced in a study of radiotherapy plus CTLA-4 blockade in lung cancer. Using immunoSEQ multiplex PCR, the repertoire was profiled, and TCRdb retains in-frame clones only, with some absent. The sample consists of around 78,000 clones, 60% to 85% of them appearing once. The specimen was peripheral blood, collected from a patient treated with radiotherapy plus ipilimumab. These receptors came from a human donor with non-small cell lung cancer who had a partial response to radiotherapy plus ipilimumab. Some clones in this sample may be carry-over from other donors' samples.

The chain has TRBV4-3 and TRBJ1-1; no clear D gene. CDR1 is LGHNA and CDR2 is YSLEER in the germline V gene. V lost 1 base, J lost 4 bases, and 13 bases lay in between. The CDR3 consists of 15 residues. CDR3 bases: TGCGCCAGCAGCCAAGCCGGGGTGTTCGTCACTGAAGCTTTCTTT. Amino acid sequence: CASSQAGVFVTEAFF.

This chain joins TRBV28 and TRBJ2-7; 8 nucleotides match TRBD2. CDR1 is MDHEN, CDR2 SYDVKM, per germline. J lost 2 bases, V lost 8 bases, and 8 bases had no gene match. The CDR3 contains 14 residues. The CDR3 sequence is CASCRAGGTYEQYF. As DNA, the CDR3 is TGTGCCAGCTGCCGGGCGGGGGGTACCTACGAGCAGTACTTC.

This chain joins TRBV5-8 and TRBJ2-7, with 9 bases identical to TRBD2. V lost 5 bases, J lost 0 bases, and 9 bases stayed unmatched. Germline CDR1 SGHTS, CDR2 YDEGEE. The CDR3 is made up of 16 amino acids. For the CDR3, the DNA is TGTGCCAGCAGAACCGGGACTAGCTGGATCTCCTACGAGCAGTACTTC. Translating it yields CASRTGTSWISYEQYF.

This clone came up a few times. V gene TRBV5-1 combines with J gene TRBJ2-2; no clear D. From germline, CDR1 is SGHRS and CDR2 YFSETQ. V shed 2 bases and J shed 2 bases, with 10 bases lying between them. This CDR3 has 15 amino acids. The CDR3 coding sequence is TGCGCCAGCAGCTTTGTGACTTCTAACACCGGGGAGCTGTTTTTT. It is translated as CASSFVTSNTGELFF.

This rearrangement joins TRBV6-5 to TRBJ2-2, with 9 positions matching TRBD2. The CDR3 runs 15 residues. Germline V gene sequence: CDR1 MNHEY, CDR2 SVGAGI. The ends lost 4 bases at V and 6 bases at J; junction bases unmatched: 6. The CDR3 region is CASSCGAGGPGELFF. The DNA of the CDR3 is TGTGCCAGCAGTTGCGGGGCGGGGGGGCCCGGGGAGCTGTTTTTT.

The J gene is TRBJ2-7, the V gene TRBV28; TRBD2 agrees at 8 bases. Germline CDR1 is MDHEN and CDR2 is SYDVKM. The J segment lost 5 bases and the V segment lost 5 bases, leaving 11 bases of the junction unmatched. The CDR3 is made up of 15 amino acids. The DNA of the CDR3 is TGTGCCAGCAGTGGGAGCGGGGGCGCGGCCCACGAGCAGTACTTC. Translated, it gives CASSGSGGAAHEQYF.

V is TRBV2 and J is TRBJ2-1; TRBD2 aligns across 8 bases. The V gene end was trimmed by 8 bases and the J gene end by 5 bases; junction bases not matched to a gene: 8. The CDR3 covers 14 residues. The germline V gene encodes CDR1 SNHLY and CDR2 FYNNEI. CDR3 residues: CASSGERGNNEQFF. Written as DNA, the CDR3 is TGTGCCAGCTCGGGGGAGCGGGGGAACAATGAGCAGTTCTTC.